The 22 T cell receptor beta chains below come from one sample, sequenced in a study of preoperative IRX-2 immunotherapy in early breast cancer. Assay: immunoSEQ multiplex PCR; the TCRdb copy retains only in-frame clones and omits some. In the table there are around 25,000 clones, about four fifths of which are singletons. Treatment indicated: preoperative locoregional IRX-2 cytokine immunotherapy. The sequences come from lymph node tissue, collected before IRX-2 immunotherapy. These receptors all stem from a human donor with breast cancer.

Here the CDR3 DNA reads TGTGCCAGCAGCTTGGGCCCCGGGAGGTATTCACCCCTCCACTTT. As protein: CASSLGPGRYSPLHF. The chain is built from TRBV11-3 and TRBJ1-6; D call uncertain. In germline, CDR1 is SGHNT, CDR2 YENEEA. Deletions cut 3 bases from V and 8 bases from J, with 14 bases between. The CDR3 length is 15 residues.

This sequence joins TRBV23-1 and TRBJ1-2; D might be TRBD1 (6 bases). TRBV23-1 is an ORF for which the function is uncertain. The CDR3 length is 13 residues. Deletions cut 6 bases from V and 7 bases from J, with 15 bases between. The CDR3 DNA reads as TGCGCCAGCAGCTTGGAATCAGGGGCTGGCTACACCTTC. Translating it yields CASSLESGAGYTF.

This chain uses TRBV7-5 with TRBJ1-1. TRBV7-5 is labeled a pseudogene. The CDR3 is 18 residues long. The CDR3 DNA sequence: TGTGCCAGCACCAACCCTCGGGGGGGACCCTCGGGGGACACTGAAGCTTTCTTT. This gives the protein CASTNPRGGPSGDTEAFF.

This chain joins TRBV9 and TRBJ1-4; no clear D. This CDR3 has 12 amino acids. V was trimmed by 4 bases and J by 10 bases, leaving 11 bases between them. From germline, CDR1 is SGDLS and CDR2 YYNGEE. The CDR3 loop is CASSWRGVKLFF. In nucleotides, the CDR3 is TGTGCCAGCAGCTGGCGGGGTGTAAAACTGTTTTTT.

CDR3 in DNA: TGTGCCAGTAGTATAGGGGGACAGGGATCCAACTATGGCTACACCTTC. Translation: CASSIGGQGSNYGYTF. The chain links TRBV19 to TRBJ1-2; TRBD1 matches 9 bases. Trimming cost V 1 base and J 2 bases; bases outside gene matches: 5. The germline V gene has CDR1 LNHDA and CDR2 SQIVND (reference sequence). The CDR3 length is 16 residues.

The V and J genes are TRBV7-7 and TRBJ2-3, with 8 bases identical to TRBD2. The CDR3 length is 19 residues. V was clipped by 5 bases and J by 0 bases; unmatched bases: 16. Germline V gene sequence: CDR1 SSHAT, CDR2 FNYEAQ (reference sequence). The CDR3 DNA follows: TGTGCCAGCAGCCAAGTTTCGGCGGGGGGACGACCTAGCACAGATACGCAGTATTTT. The encoded protein is CASSQVSAGGRPSTDTQYF.

This chain uses TRBV7-6 with TRBJ2-2, with TRBD2 identical over 7 bases. Germline values: CDR1 SGHVS, CDR2 FNYEAQ. The J segment lost 7 bases and the V segment lost 4 bases, leaving 6 bases of the junction unmatched. The CDR3 consists of 14 residues. CDR3 DNA: TGTGCCAGCAGCTCGGGGGGTCAGGTCGGGGAGCTGTTTTTT. It yields the protein CASSSGGQVGELFF.

This clone came up a few times. The CDR3 reads CASSYQTGNTGELFF. CDR3 sequence (DNA): TGTGCCAGCAGTTACCAAACGGGGAACACCGGGGAGCTGTTTTTT. The chain couples TRBV6-8 to TRBJ2-2; D gene uncertain. Germline assignment: CDR1 MNHGY and CDR2 SAAAGT. The germline V and J ends were trimmed by 2 bases and 1 base, with 8 bases remaining between them. This CDR3 is built from 15 residues.

The chain is built from TRBV11-3 and TRBJ2-3; no clear D. This CDR3 has 16 residues. Deletions cut 5 bases from V and 0 bases from J, with 15 bases between. From germline, CDR1 is SGHNT and CDR2 YENEEA. CDR3 DNA sequence: TGTGCCAGCAGCGTCCTGGTGGCAGTTAGCACAGATACGCAGTATTTT. It codes for CASSVLVAVSTDTQYF. Together with reference TRBV11-3 and TRBJ2-3, the CDR3 gives the full variable domain: EAGVVQSPRYKIIEKKQPVAFWCNPISGHNTLYWYLQNLGQGPELLIRYENEEAVDDSQLPKDRFSAERLKGVDSTLKIQPAELGDSAVYLCASSVLVAVSTDTQYFGPGTRLTVL.

This clone has just a few counts. The chain recombines TRBV28 with TRBJ1-5; 7 nucleotides match TRBD1. CDR3 length: 15 residues. The germline V gene encodes CDR1 MDHEN and CDR2 SYDVKM. J gave up 6 bases and V 4 bases, and 9 bases lay outside the gene matches. In nucleotides, the CDR3 is TGTGCCAGCAGTTACCCGGGGAGGGACAGTCAGCCCCAGCATTTT. Translating it yields CASSYPGRDSQPQHF.

The chain has TRBV6-8 and TRBJ1-5, with a tentative D call TRBD1 (6 bases). Germline CDR1 is MNHGY and CDR2 is SAAAGT. The length of the CDR3 is 15 residues. V gave up 7 bases and J gave up 9 bases, with 22 bases separating them. CDR3 sequence (DNA): TGTGCCAGCACTATAGGGACATCGTCAACGCGGCCCCAGCATTTT. Translating it yields CASTIGTSSTRPQHF.

V gene TRBV11-3 combines with J gene TRBJ1-3, with 7 bases lining up with TRBD1. The CDR3 runs 16 residues. Trimming took 0 bases from V and 0 from J; bases not matched to a gene: 2. The germline V gene encodes CDR1 SGHNT and CDR2 YENEEA. CDR3 region: CASSLEGGLSGNTIYF. The DNA for the CDR3 is TGTGCCAGCAGCTTAGAAGGGGGCCTCTCTGGAAACACCATATATTTT.

This sequence joins TRBV6-8 and TRBJ1-2, with D uncertain. Trimming shortened V by 2 bases and J by 3 bases, and 13 bases separated the two germline ends. The CDR3 covers 15 residues. The germline V gene has CDR1 MNHGY and CDR2 SAAAGT. CDR3 region: CASSYTSGRDYGYTF. CDR3 nucleotide sequence: TGTGCCAGCAGTTACACAAGCGGTAGGGACTATGGCTACACCTTC.

The chain joins TRBV11-3 to TRBJ1-2; 7 nucleotides agree with TRBD1. Trimming at V came to 1 base and at J to 5 bases, leaving 19 bases not matched to a gene. The V gene's germline CDR1 is SGHNT and CDR2 YENEEA. CDR3 length equals 19 residues. CDR3 sequence (DNA): TGTGCCAGCAGCTTAGGGAACCGCGCACAGGGGCAGACTAGATATGGCTACACCTTC. Translating gives CASSLGNRAQGQTRYGYTF. Full variable domain (remainder filled in from reference TRBV11-3 and TRBJ1-2): EAGVVQSPRYKIIEKKQPVAFWCNPISGHNTLYWYLQNLGQGPELLIRYENEEAVDDSQLPKDRFSAERLKGVDSTLKIQPAELGDSAVYLCASSLGNRAQGQTRYGYTFGSGTRLTVV.

The chain combines TRBV6-8 with TRBJ1-5, with a tentative D call TRBD1 (5 bases). V was trimmed by 5 bases and J by 0 bases, leaving 11 bases between them. The germline V gene has CDR1 MNHGY and CDR2 SAAAGT. The CDR3 sequence is 15 residues long. The CDR3 coding sequence is TGTGCCAGCAGTCGGGACGGTTATAGCAATCAGCCCCAGCATTTT. Translation: CASSRDGYSNQPQHF.

This clone was seen just once. For the CDR3, the DNA is TGTGCCAGCAGCTTAGGCAGGGGGCAGACAGGAGCCTCGACCCAGTACTTC. Its translation is CASSLGRGQTGASTQYF. The chain combines TRBV11-3 with TRBJ2-5; 8 bases match TRBD1. V lost 1 base and J lost 7; bases outside the gene matches: 14. Germline CDR1 SGHNT, CDR2 YENEEA. The CDR3 has 17 amino acids.

The chain has TRBV6-8 and TRBJ2-2; tentatively, D is TRBD2 (5 bases). Germline loops: CDR1 MNHGY, CDR2 SAAAGT. The CDR3 runs 14 residues. Trimming shortened V by 6 bases and J by 5 bases, and 13 bases separated the two germline ends. The CDR3 DNA reads TGTGCCAGCAGAGGCTCGGGGTGGACCGGGGAGCTGTTTTTT. Residues: CASRGSGWTGELFF.

The J gene is TRBJ1-1, the V gene TRBV14; the D gene is possibly TRBD1 (5 bases). The germline CDR1 and CDR2 sequences are SGHDN and FVKESK. The CDR3 has 14 residues. Trimming shortened V by 0 bases and J by 11 bases, and 16 bases separated the two germline ends. The CDR3 DNA sequence: TGTGCCAGCAGCCAAGATCGGGGGACTAGCAGGGCTTTCTTT. This sequence encodes CASSQDRGTSRAFF.

This clone was found once. V is TRBV15 and J is TRBJ1-2; D not resolved. The CDR3 contains 14 residues. Germline-derived CDR1 and CDR2 are LNHNV and YYDKDF (reference sequence). The V end was cut by 0 bases, the J end by 0 bases, with 5 bases between. The CDR3 nucleotides read TGTGCCACCAGCAGAGATTGGGCTAACTATGGCTACACCTTC. Amino acids: CATSRDWANYGYTF. The entire variable domain, with the rest obtained from reference TRBV15 and TRBJ1-2, is as follows: DAMVIQNPRYQVTQFGKPVTLSCSQTLNHNVMYWYQQKSSQAPKLLFHYYDKDFNNEADTPDNFQSRRPNTSFCFLDIRSPGLGDTAMYLCATSRDWANYGYTFGSGTRLTVV.

This clone is a singleton in its sample. The chain is built from TRBV6-4 and TRBJ2-7; D tentatively reads TRBD1 or TRBD2 (5 bases each). Trimming took off 6 bases at V and 6 bases at J, with 15 bases between the two ends. The CDR3 covers 13 residues. CDR1 is MRHNA, CDR2 SNTAGT, per germline. CDR3 residues: CASRGQVGSEQYF. The CDR3 DNA reads as TGTGCCAGCAGGGGGCAGGTTGGGAGCGAGCAGTACTTC.

The chain employs TRBV11-3 and TRBJ1-3; D ambiguous. The germline V gene has CDR1 SGHNT and CDR2 YENEEA. CDR3 length equals 14 residues. Between the trimmed V and J ends, which lost 2 bases and 3 bases, there was a span of 8 bases. The CDR3 spells CASSLQSSGNTIYF. The DNA for the CDR3 is TGTGCCAGCAGCTTACAGTCGAGTGGAAACACCATATATTTT.

The V call is TRBV29-1, the J call TRBJ1-1; no clear D. The CDR3 runs 12 residues. V lost 7 bases, J lost 1 base, and 10 bases lay in between. Germline CDR1 SQVTM, CDR2 ANQGSEA. DNA of the CDR3: TGCAGCGGCGAAGCGGGGAACACTGAAGCTTTCTTT. Its translation: CSGEAGNTEAFF.